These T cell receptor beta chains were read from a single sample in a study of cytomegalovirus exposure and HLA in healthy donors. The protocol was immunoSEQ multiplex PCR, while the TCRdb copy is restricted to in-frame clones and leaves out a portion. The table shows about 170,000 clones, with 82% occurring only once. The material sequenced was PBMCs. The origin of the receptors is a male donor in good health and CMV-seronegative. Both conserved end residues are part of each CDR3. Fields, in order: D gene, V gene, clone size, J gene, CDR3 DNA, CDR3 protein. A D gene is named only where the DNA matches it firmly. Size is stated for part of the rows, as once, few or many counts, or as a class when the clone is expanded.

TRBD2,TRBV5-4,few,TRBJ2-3,TGTGCCAGCTCTAGCGGTAAGTGGGGAGATACGCAGTATTTT,CASSSGKWGDTQYF
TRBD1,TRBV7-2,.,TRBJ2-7,TGTGCCAGCAGCTTATACCGGGACAGGTCCTACGAGCAGTACTTC,CASSLYRDRSYEQYF
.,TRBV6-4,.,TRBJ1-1,TGTGCCAGCAGCTCCACAGGGTGGGACACTGAAGCTTTCTTT,CASSSTGWDTEAFF
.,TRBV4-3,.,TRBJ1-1,TGCGCCAGCAGCCCCAAACAGGGAAGGACTGAAGCTTTCTTT,CASSPKQGRTEAFF
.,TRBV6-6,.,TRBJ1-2,TGTGCCAGCAGTTACTCGATCGCTCGCGGGTATGGCTACACCTTC,CASSYSIARGYGYTF
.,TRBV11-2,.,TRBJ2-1,TGTGCCAGCAGCTTGATGAGGAGGGCGGAATACAATGAGCAGTTCTTC,CASSLMRRAEYNEQFF
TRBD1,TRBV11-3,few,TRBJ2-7,TGTGCCAGCAGCTCAGGACAGGGCTCCTACGAGCAGTACTTC,CASSSGQGSYEQYF
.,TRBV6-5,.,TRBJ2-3,TGTGCCAGCAGTCCCCTCTCCGGGGGAGATACGCAGTATTTT,CASSPLSGGDTQYF
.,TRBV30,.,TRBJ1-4,TGTGCCTGGAGTCGAACAGGGCTCACAAATGAAAAACTGTTTTTT,CAWSRTGLTNEKLFF
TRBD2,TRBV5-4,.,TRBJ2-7,TGTGCCAGCAGCTTGGTGGTTAGCGGGGCTACCTACGAGCAGTACTTC,CASSLVVSGATYEQYF
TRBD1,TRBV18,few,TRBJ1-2,TGTGCCAGCTCATTACCGACAGGGCCCCTGGCTCCTGGCTACACCTTC,CASSLPTGPLAPGYTF
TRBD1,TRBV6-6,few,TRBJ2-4,TGTGCCACCCAGGGGGCGAGCAAAAACATTCAGTACTTC,CATQGASKNIQYF
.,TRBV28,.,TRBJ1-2,TGTGCCAGCAGTTTAGCAGGGGCTGGCTATGGCTACACCTTC,CASSLAGAGYGYTF
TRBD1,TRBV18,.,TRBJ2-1,TGTGCCAGCTCACTAGGGACAGGGGACTACAATGAGCAGTTCTTC,CASSLGTGDYNEQFF
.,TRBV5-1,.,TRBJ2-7,TGCGCCAGCAGCGCACAGGGCGGCGAGCAGTACTTC,CASSAQGGEQYF
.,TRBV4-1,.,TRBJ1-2,TGCGCCAGCTCTCGAGAGCAATTTTATGGCTACACCTTC,CASSREQFYGYTF
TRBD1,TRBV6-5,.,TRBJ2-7,TGTGCCAGCAGTCCAGGGACAGGGGCCGAGCAGTACTTC,CASSPGTGAEQYF
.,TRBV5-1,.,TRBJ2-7,TGCGCCAGCAGCCTAGGGGCCCCCTACGAGCAGTACTTC,CASSLGAPYEQYF
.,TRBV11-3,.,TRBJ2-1,TGTGCCAGCAGCTTAGGGCAGTTAAATGAGCAGTTCTTC,CASSLGQLNEQFF
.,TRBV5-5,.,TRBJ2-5,TGTGCCAGCAGCTTGGGTCTAGGCAACCAAGAGACCCAGTACTTC,CASSLGLGNQETQYF
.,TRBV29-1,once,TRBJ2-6,TGCAGCGTTGAAGGCCCAGGGGCTGGGGCCAACGTCCTGACTTTC,CSVEGPGAGANVLTF
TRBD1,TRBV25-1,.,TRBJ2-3,TGTGCCAGCAGAGACAGGGGGCTTACAGATACGCAGTATTTT,CASRDRGLTDTQYF
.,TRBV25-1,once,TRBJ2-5,TGTGCCAGCAGTGAATATGGAGGGCGGGGAGAGACCCAGTACTTC,CASSEYGGRGETQYF
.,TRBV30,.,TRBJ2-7,TGTGCCTGGAGTGTACGGCAGGGGTGGTACGAGCAGTACTTC,CAWSVRQGWYEQYF
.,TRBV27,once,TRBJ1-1,TGTGCCAGCAGTTTGTGGGGGGGTGGGTGGGGGAACACTGAAGCTTTCTTT,CASSLWGGGWGNTEAFF
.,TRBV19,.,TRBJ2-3,TGTGCCAGTAGTCCCTCGACGGGAGTGATGGCGGATACGCAGTATTTT,CASSPSTGVMADTQYF
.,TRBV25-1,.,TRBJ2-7,TGTGCCAGCAGTGAAGGGTCAGGGAACACCTACGAGCAGTACTTC,CASSEGSGNTYEQYF
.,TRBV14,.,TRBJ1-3,TGTGCCAGCAGCCGGGGAGGGATTCGCTCTGGAAACACCATATATTTT,CASSRGGIRSGNTIYF
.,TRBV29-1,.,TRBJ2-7,TGCAGCGTTGACCAGGGGATCTCCTACGAGCAGTACTTC,CSVDQGISYEQYF
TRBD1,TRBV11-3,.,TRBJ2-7,TGTGCCAGCAGCTTCGGCGGGACAGGGCTGGGCGAGCAGTACTTC,CASSFGGTGLGEQYF
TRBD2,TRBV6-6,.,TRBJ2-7,TGTGCCAGCAGTTCACTGGGAGGGCTTACCTACGAGCAGTACTTC,CASSSLGGLTYEQYF
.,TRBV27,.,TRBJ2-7,TGTGCCAGCAGTTTCGGCGGTTCCTCCTACGAGCAGTACTTC,CASSFGGSSYEQYF
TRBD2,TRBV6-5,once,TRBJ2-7,TGTGCCAGCAGTTACCGCGGGGGTATCTCCTACGAGCAGTACTTC,CASSYRGGISYEQYF
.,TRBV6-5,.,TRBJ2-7,TGTGCCAGCAGACCCCTCCCAGGGGCCCTCTACGAGCAGTACTTC,CASRPLPGALYEQYF
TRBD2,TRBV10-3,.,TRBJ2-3,TGTGCCATCAGGGGACTAGCGGGGGCCAGCACAGATACGCAGTATTTT,CAIRGLAGASTDTQYF
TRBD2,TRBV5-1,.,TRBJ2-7,TGCGCCAGCAGTCTAGCGGGGGGTAAGACCTACGAGCAGTACTTC,CASSLAGGKTYEQYF
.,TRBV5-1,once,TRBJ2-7,TGCGCCAGCAGCTCCGAGCCGGGAAATAACGAGCAGTACTTC,CASSSEPGNNEQYF
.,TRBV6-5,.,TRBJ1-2,TGTGCCAGCAGTGATTACGGGACCGCGGGGGGCTACACCTTC,CASSDYGTAGGYTF